Listed here are 18 T cell receptor beta chains from one sample, sequenced in a study of cytotoxic CD8 clonotypes in ibrutinib-treated CLL. Produced via immunoSEQ multiplex PCR; TCRdb's table is partial and in-frame only. The table has over 150,000 clones, around 72% seen once. The sample consisted of PBMCs, taken after 24 months of ibrutinib treatment. The receptors shown here come from a human donor with chronic lymphocytic leukemia.

The V gene is TRBV11-2, the J gene TRBJ1-5, with D possibly matching TRBD1 (5 bases). V was shortened by 0 bases and J by 4 bases, with 7 bases between the two germline ends. Germline loops: CDR1 SGHAT, CDR2 FQNNGV. The CDR3 runs 14 residues. The CDR3 loop is CASSLEAGNQPQHF. DNA of the CDR3: TGTGCCAGCAGCTTAGAAGCAGGGAATCAGCCCCAGCATTTT.

The chain has TRBV5-1 and TRBJ2-7, with no clear D. The length of the CDR3 is 14 residues. Germline CDR1 SGHRS, CDR2 YFSETQ. Trimming cost V 0 bases and J 1 base, with 8 bases left between them. The CDR3 region has the DNA TGCGCCAGCAGCTTGGGGCAGAATTCCTACGAGCAGTACTTC. It translates to CASSLGQNSYEQYF.

V is TRBV5-1 and J is TRBJ2-5, with 10 bases identical to TRBD2. The V gene's germline CDR1 is SGHRS and CDR2 YFSETQ. V was clipped by 4 bases and J by 0 bases; unmatched bases: 9. The CDR3 covers 17 residues. CDR3: CASSPGLAQNYQETQYF. The CDR3 DNA sequence: TGCGCCAGCAGCCCGGGACTAGCGCAGAACTACCAAGAGACCCAGTACTTC.

V and J are TRBV30 and TRBJ1-1, with D maybe TRBD1 (5 bases). The V gene lost 0 bases and the J gene lost 1 base, with 15 bases spanning the gap. Germline V lookup: CDR1 GTSNPN, CDR2 SVGIG (reference sequence). The CDR3 is 16 residues long. As DNA, the CDR3 is TGTGCCTGGAGTGTACGTTATACAGGCAAGAACACTGAAGCTTTCTTT. This gives the protein CAWSVRYTGKNTEAFF. Drawing the rest from reference TRBV30 and TRBJ1-1, the complete variable domain is SQTIHQWPATLVQPVGSPLSLECTVEGTSNPNLYWYRQAAGRGLQLLFYSVGIGQISSEVPQNLSASRPQDRQFILSSKKLLLSDSGFYLCAWSVRYTGKNTEAFFGQGTRLTVV.

This clone was counted between two and nine times. The chain uses TRBV5-4 and TRBJ2-7, with TRBD2 matching 8 bases. In germline, CDR1 is SGHNT, CDR2 YYREEE (reference sequence). This CDR3 comprises 14 residues. The V segment lost 4 bases and the J segment 3 bases; nucleotides outside the gene matches: 6. The CDR3 nucleotides are TGTGCCAGCAGCGTCCGGGGGGGGCACTACGAGCAGTACTTC. Its protein product is CASSVRGGHYEQYF. Full variable domain (missing parts from reference TRBV5-4 and TRBJ2-7): ETGVTQSPTHLIKTRGQQVTLRCSSQSGHNTVSWYQQALGQGPQFIFQYYREEENGRGNFPPRFSGLQFPNYSSELNVNALELDDSALYLCASSVRGGHYEQYFGPGTRLTVT.

The V gene is TRBV30, the J gene TRBJ2-7; unclear D gene. Germline CDR1 GTSNPN, CDR2 SVGIG (reference sequence). The CDR3 contains 13 residues. Deletions cut 2 bases from V and 2 bases from J, with 10 bases between. The CDR3 loop reads CAWSFDKTYEQYF. As DNA, the CDR3 is TGTGCCTGGAGTTTCGACAAGACCTACGAGCAGTACTTC.

J is TRBJ2-5 and V is TRBV7-9, with 11 positions matching TRBD2. CDR3 size: 14 residues. Per germline, CDR1 SEHNR and CDR2 FQNEAQ (reference sequence). V shed 2 bases and J 11 bases; nucleotides not matched to a gene: 7. The CDR3 DNA reads as TGTGCCAGCAGCTTACTAGCGGGAGGTGGCGCGCAGTACTTC. Translated: CASSLLAGGGAQYF.

Only a few counts were recorded for this clone. This sequence joins TRBV30 and TRBJ1-2; perhaps TRBD1 as D (5 bases). Germline-derived CDR1 and CDR2 are GTSNPN and SVGIG (reference sequence). V was trimmed by 3 bases and J by 3 bases, leaving 8 bases between them. The CDR3 loop spans 12 amino acids. The CDR3 DNA reads TGTGCCTGGAGCGGGGGTTACTATGGCTACACCTTC. Translation: CAWSGGYYGYTF.

This clone was recorded a few times. DNA for the CDR3: TGCGCCAGCAGCTCCCTGCCTAACACCTACAATGAGCAGTTCTTC. The encoded protein is CASSSLPNTYNEQFF. The chain couples TRBV5-1 to TRBJ2-1; D not resolved. V lost 3 bases and J 2 bases, leaving 12 bases between the germline ends. The germline CDR1 and CDR2 sequences are SGHRS and YFSETQ. The CDR3 extends over 15 amino acids.

The CDR3 region has the DNA TGCAGCGTTGGGGGGATTTACTACGAGCAGTACTTC. The encoded protein is CSVGGIYYEQYF. This chain links TRBV29-1 with TRBJ2-7; the D call may be TRBD1 or TRBD2 (5 bases each). CDR3 length equals 12 residues. Germline loops: CDR1 SQVTM, CDR2 ANQGSEA. V lost 4 bases and J 3 bases, leaving 10 bases between the germline ends.

The chain carries TRBV4-2 and TRBJ1-4; 7 bases are shared with TRBD1. Germline trimming cut 2 bases from V and 7 bases from J; bases unmatched to any gene: 4. The germline gives CDR1 LGHNA, CDR2 YNFKEQ. The CDR3 contains 14 residues. In nucleotides, the CDR3 is TGTGCCAGCAGCCAAAGACAGGGACGTGAAAAACTGTTTTTT. It yields the protein CASSQRQGREKLFF.

The V and J genes are TRBV5-1 and TRBJ2-7, with D possibly TRBD2 on 6 matching bases. The CDR3 contains 14 residues. Per germline, CDR1 SGHRS and CDR2 YFSETQ. V was clipped by 0 bases and J by 4 bases, with 11 bases between them. CDR3 DNA sequence: TGCGCCAGCAGCTTGGGCCCGGGGGATTACGAGCAGTACTTC. Protein: CASSLGPGDYEQYF.

This chain joins TRBV18 and TRBJ1-4, with D perhaps matching TRBD1 (6 bases). Trimming took off 3 bases at V and 5 bases at J, with 16 bases between the two ends. The CDR3 runs to 16 residues. Per the germline V gene, CDR1 is KGHSH and CDR2 is LQKENI. This CDR3 is CASSPDTGRRNEKLFF. CDR3 coding DNA: TGTGCCAGCTCACCGGATACAGGGCGTCGGAATGAAAAACTGTTTTTT.

This clone was detected a few times. The J gene is TRBJ2-7, the V gene TRBV5-6; TRBD2 matches at 7 bases. The CDR3 has 13 residues. The V and J ends lost 3 bases and 3 bases, in that order; junction bases with no gene match: 3. Looked up from germline, CDR1 is SGHDT and CDR2 is YYEEEE. The CDR3 is CASSWEGIYEQYF. The CDR3 DNA reads TGTGCCAGCAGCTGGGAGGGTATCTACGAGCAGTACTTC.

CDR3 DNA sequence: TGTGCCAGCAGCTTAGTCTCTTTGGGCAGGGGGCAGTCTGACTACACCTTC. This encodes CASSLVSLGRGQSDYTF. The chain couples TRBV7-2 to TRBJ1-2; 8 positions match TRBD1. Germline V gene sequence: CDR1 SGHTA, CDR2 FQGNSA. Trimming cost V 1 base and J 10 bases; bases outside gene matches: 17. This CDR3 contains 17 residues. The full variable domain, in which reference TRBV7-2 and TRBJ1-2 provide the parts outside the CDR3, is GAGVSQSPSNKVTEKGKDVELRCDPISGHTALYWYRQSLGQGLEFLIYFQGNSAPDKSGLPSDRFSAERTGGSVSTLTIQRTQQEDSAVYLCASSLVSLGRGQSDYTFGSGTRLTVV.

This clone has just one count. V and J are TRBV30 and TRBJ1-2; D may be TRBD1 (6 bases). With 0 bases removed from V and 5 bases from J, the gap between germline ends came to 10 bases. CDR3 length: 13 residues. Looked up from germline, CDR1 is GTSNPN and CDR2 is SVGIG (reference sequence). In DNA, the CDR3 is TGTGCCTGGAGTGTAAGGACAGCTTATGGCTACACCTTC. Its protein product is CAWSVRTAYGYTF. Looking up the rest from reference TRBV30 and TRBJ1-2 gives the full variable domain: SQTIHQWPATLVQPVGSPLSLECTVEGTSNPNLYWYRQAAGRGLQLLFYSVGIGQISSEVPQNLSASRPQDRQFILSSKKLLLSDSGFYLCAWSVRTAYGYTFGSGTRLTVV.

This clone has just a few counts. This rearrangement joins TRBV19 to TRBJ2-7; D gene ambiguous. The CDR3 totals 14 residues. CDR1 and CDR2 (germline): LNHDA, SQIVND (reference sequence). Trimming removed 5 bases at V and 2 bases at J, with 13 bases between. Here the CDR3 DNA reads TGTGCCAGTAGTGTATGGGCTCCACCCTACGAGCAGTACTTC. It translates to CASSVWAPPYEQYF.

The chain combines TRBV5-1 with TRBJ2-7; D tentatively reads TRBD1 or TRBD2 (5 bases each). V lost 0 bases and J 7 bases, leaving 14 bases between the germline ends. The V gene's germline CDR1 is SGHRS and CDR2 YFSETQ. This CDR3 has 14 amino acids. CDR3 sequence (DNA): TGCGCCAGCAGCTTGGGGGACGACCTTCAGGAGCAGTACTTC. It translates to CASSLGDDLQEQYF.